A selection of T cell receptor beta chains follows, all from one sample in a study of T cell repertoires in cytomegalovirus infection. No antigen has been assigned to these receptors. TCRdb re-derived calls from the reads in MiXCR, one entry per CDR3 protein. The sample records approximately 910,000 distinct CDR3 sequences, more than 25% being singletons. This specimen was cultured CD8+ T cells from PBMCs, taken from culture after CMV antigen stimulation. These receptors were taken from a human donor in good health (CMV status not recorded). Some clones in this sample may be carry-over from other donors' samples. Both conserved end residues are part of each CDR3. D genes are given only for firm matches. Rows give clone size only sometimes, using once, few, many, or a class for an expanded clone.

V gene	clone size	J gene	D gene	CDR3 protein	CDR3 DNA
TRBV7-2	many	TRBJ2-3	NA	CASSQMVGVTDTQYF	TGTGCCAGCAGCCAGATGGTAGGCGTAACAGATACGCAGTATTTT
TRBV7-2	many	TRBJ2-1	NA	CASSLGQRAYNEQFF	TGTGCCAGCAGCTTAGGTCAGCGAGCCTACAATGAGCAGTTCTTC
TRBV6-2/TRBV6-3	NA	TRBJ1-5	NA	CASRSRGYQPQHF	TGTGCCAGCAGAAGCCGGGGATATCAGCCCCAGCATTTT
TRBV6-1	few	TRBJ2-5	TRBD2	CASSLTSGGIQETQYF	TGTGCCAGCAGTTTGACTAGCGGGGGGATCCAAGAGACCCAGTACTTC
TRBV7-3	NA	TRBJ1-1	TRBD1	CASSSSAGTGVMNTEAFF	TGTGCCAGCAGCTCATCAGCCGGGACAGGGGTCATGAACACTGAAGCTTTCTTT
TRBV6-6	few	TRBJ1-5	NA	CASSYSYPEPQHF	TGTGCCAGCAGTTACTCCTACCCTGAGCCCCAGCATTTT
TRBV27	few	TRBJ2-1	TRBD1	CASSFGAGGVNEQFF	TGTGCCAGCAGTTTTGGAGCAGGGGGAGTAAATGAGCAGTTCTTC
TRBV27	NA	TRBJ2-1	NA	CASSFGPNSEQFF	TGTGCCAGCAGTTTTGGGCCGAATTCTGAGCAGTTCTTC
TRBV7-6	NA	TRBJ2-1	NA	CASSLGQGGADEQFF	TGTGCCAGCAGCTTAGGGCAGGGCGGAGCAGATGAGCAGTTCTTC
TRBV4-1	NA	TRBJ1-5	NA	CASSPTTWEDQPQHF	TGCGCCAGCAGCCCCACTACATGGGAGGATCAGCCCCAGCATTTT
TRBV29-1	NA	TRBJ1-2	NA	CTTDGYTF	TGCACCACGGATGGCTACACCTTC
TRBV7-2	many	TRBJ2-7	NA	CATAEGDLYEQYF	TGTGCCACCGCGGAGGGGGACCTCTACGAGCAGTACTTC
TRBV15	once	TRBJ2-1	TRBD2	CATSRIAGAGNEQFF	TGTGCCACCAGCAGAATAGCGGGGGCGGGGAATGAGCAGTTCTTC
TRBV11-2	NA	TRBJ2-2	NA	CASSITRQGGWTGELFF	TGTGCCAGCAGCATTACCCGACAGGGAGGGTGGACCGGGGAGCTGTTTTTT
TRBV28	NA	TRBJ2-2	NA	CASSLSGAAGELFF	TGTGCCAGCAGTTTATCGGGGGCCGCCGGGGAGCTGTTTTTT
TRBV7-9	many	TRBJ1-1	NA	CASSYPRTPAFF	TGTGCCAGCAGCTACCCCCGCACCCCAGCTTTCTTT
TRBV2	few	TRBJ1-1	TRBD1	CASRSRTGGNTEAFF	TGTGCCAGCAGGAGTCGGACAGGGGGGAACACTGAAGCTTTCTTT
TRBV6-2/TRBV6-3	many	TRBJ2-1	NA	CASSYPLAQQFF	TGTGCCAGCAGTTACCCCCTAGCTCAGCAGTTCTTC
TRBV7-2	many	TRBJ2-1	TRBD1	CASSSKPGQTSYNEQFF	TGTGCCAGCAGTTCGAAGCCGGGACAGACCTCCTACAATGAGCAGTTCTTC
TRBV2	NA	TRBJ2-1	NA	CASPQRGGKYNEQFF	TGTGCCAGCCCCCAGAGGGGGGGGAAATACAATGAGCAGTTCTTC
TRBV7-9	few	TRBJ2-1	NA	CASSSGGRDNEQFF	TGTGCCAGCAGCTCAGGAGGACGGGACAATGAGCAGTTCTTC
TRBV10-3	NA	TRBJ2-1	TRBD2	CAISGPAGGYNEQFF	TGTGCCATCAGTGGGCCCGCGGGGGGCTACAATGAGCAGTTCTTC
TRBV6-5	NA	TRBJ2-5	NA	CATNLGETQYF	TGTGCCACCAATTTGGGGGAGACCCAGTACTTC